The T cell receptor beta chain under discussion was sequenced for a study of CD8 T cells in Susac syndrome (dated by TCRdb to about 2019). About the investigation overall: Whether CD8+ T cell activation and differentiation in Susac syndrome was antigen driven was tested using repertoire sequencing. The clonality of the CD8+ T cell repertoire was compared across around twelve healthy donors, 14 Susac syndrome patients and under 19 multiple sclerosis patients. General study outcomes and caveats: The study acknowledged that relatively few individuals were included in the TCR sequencing and HLA analysis.

RNA was extracted using the RNeasy kit, and 0.5 to 1 microgram was reverse transcribed with random hexamers. The immunoSEQ multiplex PCR assay, covering 54 Vbeta and 13 Jbeta segments, was used to amplify TCR beta CDR3 regions. Bias from PCR amplification was corrected by using a synthetic template baseline for primer optimization and for computational correction. In the original analysis: Reads were annotated to V, D and J genes according to IMGT and were analyzed with immunoSEQ Analyzer, with only productive sequences retained. Clonality was computed as one minus Shannon entropy normalized by log2 of the number of productive unique sequences. Public and private clones were assessed among the 100 most prevalent clones of each patient and control. A clone was defined as Susac-specific if it was absent from the healthy and MS cohorts, from about 1,100 published viral clones and from other ImmuneACCESS disease sequences. TCRdb took the public reads, trimmed them with fastp at Q25, ran MiXCR for clone calling and kept in-frame beta chains. Under each unique CDR3 protein, matching rows form one entry showing the most common genes and DNA. What appears here as the V and J calls and clone size reflects TCRdb's work, not the paper's. The sample table records fewer than 150,000 distinct CDR3 sequences; roughly 89% of these occur just once. The ten biggest clones cover about 0.23% of the sample.

From the cysteine through the phenylalanine, the CDR3 covers 13 amino acids. Of the read, only the CDR3 DNA is kept; its 39 bases are in frame from base 1. Compared with germline, V lacks 10 bases and J lacks 5 bases; bases without a gene match: 6. According to the germline V gene (reference sequence), CDR1 reads SEHNR and CDR2 reads FQNEAQ. Peripheral blood CD8+ and CD4+ T cells from healthy donors, Susac syndrome patients and multiple sclerosis patients were profiled by high-throughput TCR beta sequencing. The multiple sclerosis controls were treatment-naive patients who had stable or active relapsing-remitting disease and met the revised McDonald criteria. Bulk CD8+ and CD4+ T cells were purified by magnetic negative isolation, whereas CD8+ TEMRA cells were enriched by FACS. Blood was collected in EDTA tubes and processed within 24 hours, with PBMCs isolated through density gradient centrifugation. PBMCs intended for TCR sequencing were frozen in liquid nitrogen and were later thawed in a 37 degrees C water bath. Purity of sorted or isolated CD4+, CD8+ and CD8+ TEMRA cells was at least 90%.

Regarding this clonotype: Its binding antigen is unknown. No per-base quality is available; no much larger clone lies one base away.

The clonotype was recovered from a human donor with multiple sclerosis. Sequenced: CD8+ T cells from PBMCs. The rearrangement combines TRBV7-9 with TRBJ1-1; 11 bases in the middle match TRBD1. Read as DNA, the sequence is TGTGCCATTGGACAGGGGGCATATACTGAAGCTTTCTTT. This translates into CAIGQGAYTEAFF.